This T cell receptor beta chain comes out of a study of shared clonotypes between healthy human individuals. Study-level findings and limits: What naive subsets generally showed was a larger estimated richness than memory subsets showed.

Using immunoSEQ multiplex PCR, the repertoire was profiled, and TCRdb retains in-frame clones only, with some absent. The sample includes some 1,900,000 clones, roughly 94% of them seen just once. The CDR3 sequence is 16 residues long. Germline CDR1 MNHEY, CDR2 SMNVEV (reference sequence). Trimming cost V 6 bases and J 2 bases; bases outside gene matches: 13. This clone was detected only once. No antigen is known for it. Positive CCR7 selection of CD45RO-negative cells yielded the naive CD8 cells, and terminally differentiated effector memory CD45RA+ cells were excluded. The TCR sequence derives from a man in his late teens or twenties in good health. The chain joins TRBV27 to TRBJ2-7; 7 positions agree with TRBD1. Sequencing used naive CD8+ T cells sorted from blood. The chain's CDR3 is CASSPVPGQSPYEQYF. The CDR3, as DNA: TGTGCCAGCAGCCCCGTCCCGGGACAGAGCCCCTACGAGCAGTACTTC.